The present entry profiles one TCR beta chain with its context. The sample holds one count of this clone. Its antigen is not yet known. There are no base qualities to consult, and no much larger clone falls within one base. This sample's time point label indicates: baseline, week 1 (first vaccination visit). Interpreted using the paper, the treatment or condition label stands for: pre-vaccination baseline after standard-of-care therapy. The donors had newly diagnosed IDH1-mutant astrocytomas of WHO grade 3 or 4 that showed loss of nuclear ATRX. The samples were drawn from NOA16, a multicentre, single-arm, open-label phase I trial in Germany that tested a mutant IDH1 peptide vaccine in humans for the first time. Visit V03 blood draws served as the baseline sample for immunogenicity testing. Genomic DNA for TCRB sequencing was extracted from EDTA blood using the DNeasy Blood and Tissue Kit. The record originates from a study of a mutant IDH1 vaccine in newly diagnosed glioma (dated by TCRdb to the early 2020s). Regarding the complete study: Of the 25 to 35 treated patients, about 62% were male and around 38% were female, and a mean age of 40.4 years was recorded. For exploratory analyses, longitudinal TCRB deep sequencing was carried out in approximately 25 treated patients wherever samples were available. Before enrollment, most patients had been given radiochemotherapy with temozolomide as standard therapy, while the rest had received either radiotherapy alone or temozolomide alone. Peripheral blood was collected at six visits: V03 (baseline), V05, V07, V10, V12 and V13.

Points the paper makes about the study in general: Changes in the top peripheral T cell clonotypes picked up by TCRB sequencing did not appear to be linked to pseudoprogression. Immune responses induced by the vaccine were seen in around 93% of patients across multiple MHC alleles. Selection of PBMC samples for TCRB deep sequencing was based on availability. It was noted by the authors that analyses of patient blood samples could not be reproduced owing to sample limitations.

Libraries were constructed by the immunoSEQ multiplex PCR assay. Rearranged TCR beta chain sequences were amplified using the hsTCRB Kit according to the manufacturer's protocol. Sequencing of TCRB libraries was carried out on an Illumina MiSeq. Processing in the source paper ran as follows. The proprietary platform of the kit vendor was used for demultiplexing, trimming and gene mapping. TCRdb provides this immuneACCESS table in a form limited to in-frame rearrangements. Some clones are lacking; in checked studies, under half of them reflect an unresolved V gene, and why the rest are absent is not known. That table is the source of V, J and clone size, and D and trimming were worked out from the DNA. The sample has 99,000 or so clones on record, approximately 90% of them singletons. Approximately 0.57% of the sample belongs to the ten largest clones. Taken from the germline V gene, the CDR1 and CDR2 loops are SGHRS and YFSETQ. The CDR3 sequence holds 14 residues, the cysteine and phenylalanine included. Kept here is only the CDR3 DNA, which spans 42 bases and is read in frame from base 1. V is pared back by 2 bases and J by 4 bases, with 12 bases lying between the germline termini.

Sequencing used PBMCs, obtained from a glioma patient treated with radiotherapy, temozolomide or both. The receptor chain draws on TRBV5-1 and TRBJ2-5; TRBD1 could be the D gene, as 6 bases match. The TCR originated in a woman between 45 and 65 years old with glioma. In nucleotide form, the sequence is TGCGCCAGCAGCTTAGGGGGATGGGGAGAGACCCAGTACTTC. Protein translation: CASSLGGWGETQYF. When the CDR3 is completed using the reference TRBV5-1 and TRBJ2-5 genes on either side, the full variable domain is KAGVTQTPRYLIKTRGQQVTLSCSPISGHRSVSWYQQTPGQGLQFLFEYFSETQRNKGNFPGRFSGRQFSNSRSEMNVSTLELGDSALYLCASSLGGWGETQYFGPGTRLLVL.